This entry lists 12 T cell receptor beta chains sequenced from one sample in a study of CD8+ T cells in alopecia areata. Following extraction, RNA underwent reverse transcription to cDNA, which served as the sequencing template. The repertoire was sequenced with immunoSEQ multiplex PCR; TCRdb's copy has only in-frame clones and lacks some. The sample lists approximately 220,000 clones; around two fifths were seen once. Treatment described: oral pan-JAK inhibitor, 5-10 mg twice daily. This specimen was CD4+ T cells sorted from blood, taken between weeks 30 and 35, from a patient treated with tofacitinib. The receptor source for this set is a human donor with alopecia areata.

The V gene is TRBV7-9, the J gene TRBJ1-4; a possible D gene is TRBD1 (5 bases). V was clipped by 6 bases and J by 3 bases, with 11 bases between them. Germline CDR1 is SEHNR and CDR2 is FQNEAQ (reference sequence). CDR3 size: 14 residues. The CDR3: CASSSGTANEKLFF. In nucleotides, the CDR3 is TGTGCCAGCAGTTCCGGGACGGCTAATGAAAAACTGTTTTTT. The variable domain in full, with the rest retrieved from reference TRBV7-9 and TRBJ1-4, is DTGVSQNPRHKITKRGQNVTFRCDPISEHNRLYWYRQTLGQGPEFLTYFQNEAQLEKSRLLSDRFSAERPKGSFSTLEIQRTEQGDSAMYLCASSSGTANEKLFFGSGTQLSVL.

The sample holds a few counts of this clone. The J gene is TRBJ2-3, the V gene TRBV6-1; tentatively, D is TRBD2 (5 bases). This CDR3 has 15 residues. The germline V gene encodes CDR1 MNHNS and CDR2 SASEGT. Trimming cost V 4 bases and J 0 bases, with 11 bases left between them. In nucleotides, the CDR3 is TGTGCCAGCAGTGCCTTAGCGATCAGCACAGATACGCAGTATTTT. This codes for CASSALAISTDTQYF.

The chain uses TRBV18 and TRBJ2-7; TRBD2 is a possible D gene (6 bases). V lost 3 bases and J lost 3, with 12 bases in between. The CDR3 totals 14 residues. The germline gives CDR1 KGHSH, CDR2 LQKENI. As DNA, the CDR3 is TGTGCCAGCTCACCGACGGGACTCAGCTACGAGCAGTACTTC. It is translated as CASSPTGLSYEQYF.

This chain links TRBV11-2 with TRBJ2-5; 13 nucleotides agree with TRBD2. Germline assignment: CDR1 SGHAT and CDR2 FQNNGV. The CDR3 is made up of 15 amino acids. J lost 5 bases, V lost 5 bases, and 5 bases had no gene match. The CDR3 region is CASSQTTSGRETQYF. The CDR3 region has the DNA TGTGCCAGCAGCCAAACGACTAGCGGGAGGGAGACCCAGTACTTC. Supplemented by reference TRBV11-2 and TRBJ2-5, the full variable domain reads EAGVAQSPRYKIIEKRQSVAFWCNPISGHATLYWYQQILGQGPKLLIQFQNNGVVDDSQLPKDRFSAERLKGVDSTLKIQPAKLEDSAVYLCASSQTTSGRETQYFGPGTRLLVL.

V gene TRBV29-1 combines with J gene TRBJ2-7; the D gene is possibly TRBD1 (5 bases). CDR3 length: 14 amino acids. Trimming removed 4 bases from V and 0 bases from J, with 13 bases in between. CDR1 is SQVTM and CDR2 is ANQGSEA in the germline V gene. The CDR3 DNA follows: TGCAGCGTTGGGCCCAGGGTGGGCTCCTACGAGCAGTACTTC. This encodes CSVGPRVGSYEQYF.

This clone was seen a single time. The chain uses TRBV5-4 and TRBJ2-3; D perhaps matches TRBD2 (5 bases). There are 13 residues in the CDR3. Trimming stripped 1 base from V and 4 bases from J, with 7 bases between. Per the germline V gene, CDR1 is SGHNT and CDR2 is YYREEE (reference sequence). CDR3 region: CASSLPGSDTQYF. The CDR3 nucleotides read TGTGCCAGCAGCTTGCCGGGGTCAGATACGCAGTATTTT.

This clone was recorded a few times. J is TRBJ2-7 and V is TRBV2; 10 nucleotides agree with TRBD1. The CDR3 consists of 14 residues. Germline lookup yields CDR1 SNHLY and CDR2 FYNNEI. The ends lost 6 bases at V and 2 bases at J; junction bases unmatched: 4. The CDR3 reads CASRDRGVAYEQYF. CDR3 coding DNA: TGTGCCAGCAGGGACAGGGGGGTCGCCTACGAGCAGTACTTC.

This clone was seen only a few times. CDR3 loop: CAWSVTTSGSMNTQYF. DNA of the CDR3: TGTGCCTGGAGTGTAACGACTAGCGGGAGTATGAATACGCAGTATTTT. The chain uses TRBV30 and TRBJ2-3, with 12 bases that match TRBD2. This CDR3 contains 16 residues. Germline values: CDR1 GTSNPN, CDR2 SVGIG (reference sequence). V shed 0 bases and J 7 bases; nucleotides not matched to a gene: 8.

This clone was seen only a few times. The V gene is TRBV29-1, the J gene TRBJ1-5; D is unresolved. Per the germline V gene, CDR1 is SQVTM and CDR2 is ANQGSEA. The CDR3 covers 12 residues. The V gene lost 6 bases and the J gene lost 5 bases, with 11 bases spanning the gap. As DNA, the CDR3 is TGCAGCGTGACAAATGGGGATCAGCCCCAGCATTTT. Residues: CSVTNGDQPQHF.

This chain links TRBV6-1 with TRBJ1-2; no clear D. The CDR3 covers 15 residues. The V end lost 3 bases, the J end lost 3 bases, and 14 bases lay between the germline ends. In germline, CDR1 is MNHNS, CDR2 SASEGT. This CDR3 reads CASSDPLGKDYGYTF. The CDR3, as DNA: TGTGCCAGCAGTGACCCCCTGGGAAAGGACTATGGCTACACCTTC.

This sequence joins TRBV27 and TRBJ2-6; D gene uncertain. Trimming stripped 0 bases from V and 4 bases from J, with 7 bases between. Germline V gene data show CDR1 as MNHEY and CDR2 as SMNVEV (reference sequence). CDR3 length equals 15 residues. CDR3 residues: CASSLSSLGANVLTF. CDR3 DNA sequence: TGTGCCAGCAGTTTATCGTCTCTGGGGGCCAACGTCCTGACTTTC.

The chain carries TRBV6-6 and TRBJ2-7; 10 bases line up with TRBD1. The CDR3 totals 15 residues. Trimming cost V 6 bases and J 5 bases; bases outside gene matches: 10. The germline gives CDR1 MNHNY, CDR2 SVGAGI (reference sequence). The CDR3 region has the DNA TGTGCCAGCAGCCAAGGGACAGGGGTGGGGAACGAGCAGTACTTC. The encoded protein is CASSQGTGVGNEQYF.